This T cell receptor (beta chain) was sequenced for a study of T cells in Graves' hyperthyroidism and ophthalmopathy. Study results and limitations: Most thyroid clonotypes expanded above 0.001 appeared in blood too. The model forecast ophthalmopathy, anticipating it by a median approximately 6.1 months before onset.

Among ophthalmopathy patients, the Clinical Activity Score reached at least 3, the NOSPECS grade reached at least 4, and duration remained under 3 months. This clonotype was detected only a few times. Its antigen remains unidentified. J lost 8 bases, V lost 1 base, and 8 bases had no gene match. Germline V CDR1 and CDR2: PRHDT, FYEKMQ (reference sequence). This CDR3 comprises 15 residues. Amplification of TCR beta CDR3 regions used RNA as the template. HTBI primers were used for first-round RT-PCR of the TCR CDR3. TCRdb itself ran the multiplex PCR reads through MiXCR, one entry per CDR3 protein. Of over 400,000 distinct CDR3 sequences in the sample, over 12% were seen once.

The genes are TRBV13 and TRBJ1-2; TRBD1 matches at 9 bases. Sample: blood. The receptor was derived from a young man with Graves' ophthalmopathy. The CDR3 sequence: CASSLADRGLWGYTF. The CDR3 nucleotides read TGTGCCAGCAGCTTAGCGGACAGGGGCCTCTGGGGCTACACCTTC.